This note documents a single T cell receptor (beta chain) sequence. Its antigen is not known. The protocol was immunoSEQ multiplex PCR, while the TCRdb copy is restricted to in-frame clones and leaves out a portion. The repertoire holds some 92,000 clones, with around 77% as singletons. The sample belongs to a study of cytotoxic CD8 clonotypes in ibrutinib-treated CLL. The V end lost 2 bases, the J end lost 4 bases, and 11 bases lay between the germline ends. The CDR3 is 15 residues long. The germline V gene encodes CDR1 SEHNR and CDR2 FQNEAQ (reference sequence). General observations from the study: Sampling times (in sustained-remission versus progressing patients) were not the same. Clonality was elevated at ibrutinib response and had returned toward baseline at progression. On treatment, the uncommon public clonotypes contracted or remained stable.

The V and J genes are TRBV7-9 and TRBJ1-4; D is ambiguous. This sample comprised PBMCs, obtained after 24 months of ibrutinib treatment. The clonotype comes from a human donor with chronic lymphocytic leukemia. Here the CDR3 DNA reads TGTGCCAGCAGCTTAAGCTGGGCCCTTAATGAAAAACTGTTTTTT. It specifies CASSLSWALNEKLFF.